A single sample gave rise to the 16 T cell receptor beta chains below, sequenced in a study of T cell responses to AZD1222 COVID-19 vaccine. Profiled with immunoSEQ multiplex PCR; TCRdb holds only in-frame clones, not every one. This table has roughly 80,000 clones, less than 95% appearing once. Sequenced material: peripheral blood, taken 28 days after the second AZD1222 dose. Receptors were obtained from an adult who received the AZD1222 COVID-19 vaccine.

This clone was observed a single time. The chain joins TRBV5-1 to TRBJ1-5, with a possible D match to TRBD1 (6 bases). The CDR3 covers 15 residues. V gave up 2 bases and J gave up 1 base, with 10 bases separating them. Germline CDR1 and CDR2: SGHRS and YFSETQ. CDR3 DNA: TGCGCCAGCAGCTTAGACCAGGGGAGCAATCAGCCCCAGCATTTT. Protein sequence: CASSLDQGSNQPQHF.

The chain has TRBV6-5 and TRBJ1-6; the match to TRBD1 covers 9 bases. The V gene's germline CDR1 is MNHEY and CDR2 SVGAGI. The CDR3 consists of 15 residues. Unmatched junction bases numbered 4, after V lost 4 bases and J lost 6 bases. The CDR3 DNA reads as TGTGCCAGCAGTTTGGGACAGGGAGGTAATTCACCCCTCCACTTT. It specifies CASSLGQGGNSPLHF.

V gene TRBV7-2 combines with J gene TRBJ2-4; possible D gene TRBD2, 6 bases. Trimming pared 1 base from V and 0 bases from J, leaving 7 bases between. The germline gives CDR1 SGHTA, CDR2 FQGNSA. This CDR3 spans 15 amino acids. The CDR3 coding sequence is TGTGCCAGCAGCTTAGGGGGGGTAGCCAAAAACATTCAGTACTTC. This encodes CASSLGGVAKNIQYF.

This clone was seen only a few times. The V gene is TRBV19, the J gene TRBJ2-7; D is possibly TRBD1 (5 bases). The CDR3 sequence is 12 residues long. Per the germline V gene, CDR1 is LNHDA and CDR2 is SQIVND (reference sequence). V lost 3 bases and J 5 bases, leaving 8 bases between the germline ends. CDR3 loop: CASSIQGHEQYF. CDR3 DNA sequence: TGTGCCAGTAGTATCCAGGGCCACGAGCAGTACTTC.

The chain employs TRBV3-1 (or the pseudogene TRBV3-2) and TRBJ2-7; D remains ambiguous. V was pared by 4 bases and J by 4 bases, with 14 bases between. The CDR3 runs 14 residues. CDR1 is LGHDT, CDR2 YNNKEL, per germline (reference sequence). CDR3 nucleotides: TGTGCCAGCAGCCCCGAGATAACGGCTTACGAGCAGTACTTC. Translating gives CASSPEITAYEQYF.

This sequence joins TRBV4-1 and TRBJ1-1; D is unresolved. The CDR3 is 16 amino acids. Germline V gives CDR1 MGHRA, CDR2 YSYEKL. The V end was cut by 0 bases, the J end by 0 bases, with 11 bases between. The CDR3 DNA follows: TGCGCCAGCAGCCAAGATCTTACCTTGCTGAACACTGAAGCTTTCTTT. This codes for CASSQDLTLLNTEAFF.

This chain links TRBV5-1 with TRBJ2-2; D is possibly TRBD2 (5 bases). Looked up from germline, CDR1 is SGHRS and CDR2 is YFSETQ. The CDR3 loop spans 15 amino acids. Trimming pared 0 bases from V and 4 bases from J, leaving 10 bases between. CDR3 sequence (DNA): TGCGCCAGCAGCTTGGGGCTAGCCTCCACCGGGGAGCTGTTTTTT. It is translated as CASSLGLASTGELFF.

The chain employs TRBV28 and TRBJ2-7, with D perhaps being TRBD1 or TRBD2 (7 bases each). V shed 7 bases and J shed 4 bases, with 17 bases lying between them. Germline CDR1 MDHEN, CDR2 SYDVKM. The CDR3 length is 14 residues. The CDR3 nucleotides are TGTGCCAGCAAATTGGGAGGGGGCATATACGAGCAGTACTTC. Translating gives CASKLGGGIYEQYF.

The rearrangement links TRBV6-6 to TRBJ1-5, with D tentatively TRBD1 (5 bases). The CDR3 has 16 residues. CDR1 and CDR2 (germline): MNHNY, SVGAGI (reference sequence). Trimming removed 0 bases from V and 5 bases from J, with 14 bases in between. For the CDR3, the DNA is TGTGCCAGCAGTTACTCGGTGCAGGGCCCCGATCAGCCCCAGCATTTT. It translates to CASSYSVQGPDQPQHF.

The V call is TRBV2, the J call TRBJ1-1; weak D call: TRBD1 (6 bases). Germline V lookup: CDR1 SNHLY, CDR2 FYNNEI. V lost 6 bases and J 0 bases, leaving 14 bases between the germline ends. The CDR3 extends over 15 amino acids. The CDR3 DNA is TGTGCCAGCAGGACCGAGGACAGCTTGAACACTGAAGCTTTCTTT. Encoded protein: CASRTEDSLNTEAFF.

V is TRBV29-1 and J is TRBJ2-5, with 10 bases aligning to TRBD1. With 7 bases clipped from V and 5 bases from J, the junction kept 7 bases outside the gene matches. Germline V lookup: CDR1 SQVTM, CDR2 ANQGSEA. The CDR3 has 13 residues. The DNA of the CDR3 is TGCAGCGCGCGACAGGGGGCGTCGGAGACCCAGTACTTC. Translation gives CSARQGASETQYF.

The chain employs TRBV5-1 and TRBJ2-7, with D possibly TRBD1 on 5 matching bases. CDR3 length: 16 amino acids. Trimming removed 4 bases at V and 0 bases at J, with 17 bases between. Germline CDR1 SGHRS, CDR2 YFSETQ. CDR3 region: CASSDGQPLLSYEQYF. The CDR3 coding sequence is TGCGCCAGCAGCGACGGACAACCTCTCCTCTCCTACGAGCAGTACTTC.

The V call is TRBV19, the J call TRBJ2-2; perhaps TRBD2 as D (5 bases). Germline V gene data show CDR1 as LNHDA and CDR2 as SQIVND (reference sequence). Deletions cut 10 bases from V and 3 bases from J, with 15 bases between. This CDR3 comprises 14 residues. In DNA, the CDR3 is TGTGCCACCCGGTGGGTGGGAGACACCGGGGAGCTGTTTTTT. It yields the protein CATRWVGDTGELFF.

V usage is TRBV6-5 and J usage is TRBJ1-6; D gene ambiguous. CDR1 and CDR2 (germline): MNHEY, SVGAGI. CDR3 size: 14 residues. V was trimmed by 6 bases and J by 7 bases, leaving 13 bases between them. DNA for the CDR3: TGTGCCAGCAGCTACGAGGATAAGAATTCACCCCTCCACTTT. Translation: CASSYEDKNSPLHF.

The V gene is TRBV7-8, the J gene TRBJ2-7; maybe TRBD2 (5 bases). This CDR3 region has 16 residues. CDR1 SGHVS and CDR2 FQNEAQ come from the germline V gene. With 6 bases removed from V and 1 base from J, the gap between germline ends came to 19 bases. The CDR3 DNA follows: TGTGCCAGCAGGCCAGGTGTCGGAGGCCAATCCTACGAGCAGTACTTC. It yields the protein CASRPGVGGQSYEQYF.

V usage is TRBV18 and J usage is TRBJ2-7; 7 bases align to TRBD2. The CDR3 consists of 14 residues. V shed 3 bases, J shed 1 base, and the junction held 3 bases outside the gene matches. Germline CDR1 KGHSH, CDR2 LQKENI. The CDR3 is CASSPGGSSYEQYF. In DNA, the CDR3 is TGTGCCAGCTCACCGGGGGGGTCATCCTACGAGCAGTACTTC.